What follows is one T cell receptor (beta chain) and its context. Produced via immunoSEQ multiplex PCR; TCRdb's table is partial and in-frame only. The sample has roughly 570,000 clones, 85% to 90% seen once. The CDR3 sequence is 13 residues long. The V gene's germline CDR1 is SGHDT and CDR2 YYEEEE. The V end lost 2 bases, the J end lost 4 bases, and 6 bases lay between the germline ends. This sample is part of a study of blood T cell repertoires in COVID-19. The clonotype was recovered from a woman in her forties or fifties with COVID-19, enrolled during active disease. The sequenced sample was peripheral blood. This chain connects TRBV5-6 to TRBJ2-2; possibly TRBD2 for D (5 bases). CDR3 bases: TGTGCCAGCAGCTTTGGGAGCACCGGGGAGCTGTTTTTT. It encodes CASSFGSTGELFF. Full variable domain (outside the CDR3, taken from reference TRBV5-6 and TRBJ2-2): DAGVTQSPTHLIKTRGQQVTLRCSPKSGHDTVSWYQQALGQGPQFIFQYYEEEERQRGNFPDRFSGHQFPNYSSELNVNALLLGDSALYLCASSFGSTGELFFGEGSRLTVL.